Listed below are T cell receptor beta chains from one sample, sequenced in a study of shared clonotypes between healthy human individuals. This table comes from immunoSEQ multiplex PCR, and its TCRdb copy is limited to in-frame clones, with some not included. The profile shows 2 million to 2.5 million clones, roughly 92% of them singletons. Material for sequencing was naive CD4+ T cells from PBMCs. All receptors come from a man aged 18-30 years in good health. Some clones in this sample may be carry-over from other donors' samples. The CDR3 runs from the conserved cysteine through the conserved F or W. Each record gives: J gene, CDR3 length, V gene, D gene, clone size, CDR3 protein, CDR3 DNA. A D gene is named only where the DNA matches it firmly. Part of the rows lack a size; the others show once, few, many or a class for expanded clones.

J gene: TRBJ1-1; CDR3 length: 15; V gene: TRBV7-9; D gene: .; clone size: .; CDR3 protein: CASSLIGAPNTEAFF; CDR3 DNA: TGTGCCAGCAGCTTAATTGGGGCACCGAACACTGAAGCTTTCTTT
J gene: TRBJ2-7; CDR3 length: 12; V gene: TRBV30; D gene: .; clone size: .; CDR3 protein: CAWGTDAYEQYF; CDR3 DNA: TGTGCCTGGGGGACGGACGCCTACGAGCAGTACTTC
J gene: TRBJ2-1; CDR3 length: 15; V gene: TRBV19; D gene: TRBD2; clone size: .; CDR3 protein: CASRKTSGILYEQFF; CDR3 DNA: TGTGCCAGTCGAAAGACTAGCGGGATCTTGTATGAGCAGTTCTTC
J gene: TRBJ2-5; CDR3 length: 16; V gene: TRBV5-1; D gene: TRBD2; clone size: .; CDR3 protein: CASSLGLAGGEETQYF; CDR3 DNA: TGCGCCAGCAGCTTGGGTCTAGCGGGAGGAGAAGAGACCCAGTACTTC
J gene: TRBJ2-7; CDR3 length: 15; V gene: TRBV5-1; D gene: TRBD1; clone size: .; CDR3 protein: CASSPTGTGFDEQYF; CDR3 DNA: TGCGCCAGCAGCCCAACCGGGACAGGGTTCGACGAGCAGTACTTC
J gene: TRBJ2-3; CDR3 length: 15; V gene: TRBV6-6; D gene: TRBD1; clone size: .; CDR3 protein: CASSRDRVWTDTQYF; CDR3 DNA: TGTGCCAGCAGCCGGGACAGGGTTTGGACAGATACGCAGTATTTT
J gene: TRBJ2-3; CDR3 length: 14; V gene: TRBV7-6; D gene: TRBD2; clone size: .; CDR3 protein: CASSLTSGPDTQYF; CDR3 DNA: TGTGCCAGCAGCTTAACTAGCGGACCAGATACGCAGTATTTT
J gene: TRBJ2-5; CDR3 length: 15; V gene: TRBV5-1; D gene: .; clone size: .; CDR3 protein: CASSLELVAGETQYF; CDR3 DNA: TGCGCCAGCAGCTTGGAGTTGGTTGCGGGAGAGACCCAGTACTTC
J gene: TRBJ2-7; CDR3 length: 16; V gene: TRBV28; D gene: TRBD1; clone size: .; CDR3 protein: CASSPTRGQGIGVQYF; CDR3 DNA: TGTGCCAGCAGTCCTACCAGGGGACAGGGGATAGGGGTGCAGTACTTC
J gene: TRBJ2-7; CDR3 length: 12; V gene: TRBV28; D gene: .; clone size: .; CDR3 protein: CASSSDSYEQYF; CDR3 DNA: TGTGCCAGCAGTTCCGACAGCTACGAGCAGTACTTC
J gene: TRBJ2-5; CDR3 length: 14; V gene: TRBV7-2; D gene: .; clone size: .; CDR3 protein: CASSLSRHQETQYF; CDR3 DNA: TGTGCCAGCAGCTTAAGTAGACACCAAGAGACCCAGTACTTC
J gene: TRBJ2-5; CDR3 length: 16; V gene: TRBV5-1; D gene: TRBD1; clone size: .; CDR3 protein: CASSLASITGVETQYF; CDR3 DNA: TGCGCCAGCAGCTTGGCCTCAATTACAGGGGTCGAGACCCAGTACTTC
J gene: TRBJ2-7; CDR3 length: 14; V gene: TRBV29-1; D gene: TRBD2; clone size: .; CDR3 protein: CSVQVGLADYEQYF; CDR3 DNA: TGCAGCGTTCAAGTGGGACTAGCGGACTACGAGCAGTACTTC
J gene: TRBJ2-7; CDR3 length: 14; V gene: TRBV10-3; D gene: .; clone size: .; CDR3 protein: CAISGQAGGGEQYF; CDR3 DNA: TGTGCCATCAGTGGCCAGGCCGGCGGAGGCGAGCAGTACTTC
J gene: TRBJ2-1; CDR3 length: 18; V gene: TRBV21-1; D gene: .; clone size: .; CDR3 protein: CASSKLRFRLAGSNEQFF; CDR3 DNA: TGTGCCAGCAGCAAATTGCGGTTTCGACTAGCGGGAAGCAATGAGCAGTTCTTC
J gene: TRBJ2-1; CDR3 length: 15; V gene: TRBV11-1; D gene: TRBD2; clone size: .; CDR3 protein: CASSFGTSGNDEQFF; CDR3 DNA: TGTGCCAGCAGCTTCGGGACTAGCGGGAACGATGAGCAGTTCTTC
J gene: TRBJ1-1; CDR3 length: 15; V gene: TRBV5-1; D gene: .; clone size: .; CDR3 protein: CASSLGALGEVEAFF; CDR3 DNA: TGCGCCAGCAGCTTAGGGGCCTTGGGAGAGGTTGAAGCTTTCTTT
J gene: TRBJ2-5; CDR3 length: 17; V gene: TRBV5-1; D gene: .; clone size: .; CDR3 protein: CASSSWGGRATQETQYF; CDR3 DNA: TGCGCCAGCAGCTCCTGGGGGGGCAGGGCTACCCAAGAGACCCAGTACTTC
J gene: TRBJ2-6; CDR3 length: 15; V gene: TRBV6-5; D gene: .; clone size: .; CDR3 protein: CASSARGSGANVLTF; CDR3 DNA: TGTGCCAGCAGCGCCAGGGGCTCTGGGGCCAACGTCCTGACTTTC
J gene: TRBJ2-3; CDR3 length: 16; V gene: TRBV30; D gene: .; clone size: .; CDR3 protein: CAWRAGGQINTDTQYF; CDR3 DNA: TGTGCCTGGAGGGCAGGGGGGCAAATAAACACAGATACGCAGTATTTT
J gene: TRBJ2-2; CDR3 length: 16; V gene: TRBV7-9; D gene: .; clone size: .; CDR3 protein: CASSRALRETGGELFF; CDR3 DNA: TGTGCCAGCAGCCGGGCGCTGCGGGAGACAGGCGGGGAGCTGTTTTTT
J gene: TRBJ1-2; CDR3 length: 13; V gene: TRBV9; D gene: .; clone size: once; CDR3 protein: CASSVDRNYGYTF; CDR3 DNA: TGTGCCAGCAGCGTAGACCGTAACTATGGCTACACCTTC
J gene: TRBJ2-5; CDR3 length: 14; V gene: TRBV9; D gene: TRBD2; clone size: .; CDR3 protein: CASSVAGGTETQYF; CDR3 DNA: TGTGCCAGCAGCGTAGCGGGAGGGACCGAGACCCAGTACTTC
J gene: TRBJ1-1; CDR3 length: 12; V gene: TRBV5-1; D gene: .; clone size: .; CDR3 protein: CASGGGGTEAFF; CDR3 DNA: TGCGCCAGCGGAGGGGGTGGCACTGAAGCTTTCTTT
J gene: TRBJ2-1; CDR3 length: 15; V gene: TRBV9; D gene: .; clone size: .; CDR3 protein: CASSALGVSYNEQFF; CDR3 DNA: TGTGCCAGCAGCGCCTTGGGGGTTTCCTACAATGAGCAGTTCTTC
J gene: TRBJ1-5; CDR3 length: 13; V gene: TRBV2; D gene: .; clone size: few; CDR3 protein: CASSGEAAQPQHF; CDR3 DNA: TGTGCCAGCAGTGGAGAGGCAGCTCAGCCCCAGCATTTT
J gene: TRBJ2-1; CDR3 length: 16; V gene: TRBV15; D gene: .; clone size: .; CDR3 protein: CATSRGAAVPYNEQFF; CDR3 DNA: TGTGCCACCAGCAGAGGGGCAGCGGTTCCTTACAATGAGCAGTTCTTC
J gene: TRBJ2-1; CDR3 length: 14; V gene: TRBV5-1; D gene: .; clone size: .; CDR3 protein: CASSFAGTNNEQFF; CDR3 DNA: TGCGCCAGCAGCTTCGCGGGTACCAACAATGAGCAGTTCTTC